Given below is one T cell receptor beta chain in context. As yet, its antigen is unknown. Germline V gene data show CDR1 as SGHAT and CDR2 as FQDESV (reference sequence). Trimming took off 6 bases at V and 2 bases at J, with 16 bases between the two ends. The CDR3 runs 15 residues. The sample comes from a study of shared clonotypes between healthy human individuals. Whole-study results and caveats: Larger estimated richness was generally seen in naive subsets than in memory subsets.

All donors qualified as healthy HIV-negative adults and had experienced no recent acute infections or vaccinations. The data were produced by immunoSEQ multiplex PCR, yet TCRdb's version contains in-frame clones alone and is incomplete. In the table there are about 1 million clones, about 80% of which are singletons. V and J are TRBV11-1 and TRBJ2-5; TRBD1 or TRBD2 may be the D gene (5 bases each). This clonotype was obtained from a man younger than 35 in good health. The sequencing sample was made of memory CD4+ T cells sorted from blood. Subset reported: CD45RA-negative fraction. The CDR3 DNA follows: TGTGCCAGCAGGATGGGGGACGCCCGGCAAGAGACCCAGTACTTC. Translation: CASRMGDARQETQYF.